The rows below give T cell receptor beta chains drawn from one sample of a study of metastatic and nonmetastatic thyroid tumors. MiXCR re-clonotyped the PCR reads for TCRdb. The data show approximately 30,000 clones, approximately 15% seen once. Sample: blood. Receptors were obtained from a male donor with papillary thyroid cancer or a benign thyroid nodule (not recorded which). Some clones in this sample may be carry-over from other donors' samples. Each CDR3 is given with its conserved first and last residue. The D gene is left open where the match is weak. Expanded clones are given a class, and other clones once, few, many or no size at all.

size: few
J: TRBJ2-7
D: TRBD2
V: TRBV2
DNA: TGTGCCAGTGGAGTCGGGACTAGCCGGCACGAGCAGTACTTC
CDR3: CASGVGTSRHEQYF

size: many
J: TRBJ2-3
D: TRBD2
V: TRBV7-2
DNA: TGTGCCAGCAGCAGTAGCGGGGGGGCCTTAGATACGCAGTATTTT
CDR3: CASSSSGGALDTQYF

size: many
J: TRBJ2-7
D: .
V: TRBV7-8
DNA: TGTGCCAGCAGCTATAGCCGCGACGCGAGCTCCTACGAGCAGTACTTC
CDR3: CASSYSRDASSYEQYF

size: once
J: TRBJ2-7
D: .
V: TRBV3-1
DNA: TGTGCCAGCAGCCAAGGACTGGGCATCTGGGACGAGCAGTACTTC
CDR3: CASSQGLGIWDEQYF

size: .
J: TRBJ1-1
D: .
V: TRBV5-1
DNA: TGCGCCAGCAGCTTGGTGCCGGGGACGAACACTGAAGCTTTCTTT
CDR3: CASSLVPGTNTEAFF

size: medium-sized
J: TRBJ2-7
D: TRBD2
V: TRBV20-1
DNA: TGCAGTGCTAGAGACCTAGGACTAGCGGAGTACGAGCAGTACTTC
CDR3: CSARDLGLAEYEQYF

size: many
J: TRBJ2-5
D: TRBD1
V: TRBV20-1
DNA: TGCAGTGCTAGTTGGTATAGGGGGCGAGAGGAAGAGACCCAGTACTTC
CDR3: CSASWYRGREEETQYF

size: few
J: TRBJ1-3
D: .
V: TRBV12-3/TRBV12-4
DNA: TGTGCCAGCAGTAAATCATTGACCGCTCTGGTGGACACCATATATTTT
CDR3: CASSKSLTALVDTIYF

size: many
J: TRBJ1-1
D: .
V: TRBV19
DNA: TGTGCCAGTTCTTTACAGGGAGGAGGTACTGAAGCTTTCTTT
CDR3: CASSLQGGGTEAFF

size: .
J: TRBJ2-7
D: TRBD1
V: TRBV7-9
DNA: TGTGCCAGCCAACCGGGACAGGGAGGAGAGCAGTACTTC
CDR3: CASQPGQGGEQYF

size: .
J: TRBJ1-1
D: .
V: TRBV28
DNA: TGTGCCAGCACTCAAACGAACACTGAAGCTTTCTTT
CDR3: CASTQTNTEAFF

size: few
J: TRBJ2-5
D: TRBD1
V: TRBV9
DNA: TGTGCCAGCAGCGTAGAGCTACAGGGGGTGGCCCAGTACTTC
CDR3: CASSVELQGVAQYF

size: medium-sized
J: TRBJ2-7
D: TRBD1
V: TRBV20-1
DNA: TGCAGTGCTAGGGGACAGGTCTACGAGCAGTACTTC
CDR3: CSARGQVYEQYF

size: .
J: TRBJ2-7
D: .
V: TRBV6-1
DNA: TGTGTCAGCAGTGGAACCGGTACACTCTACGAGCAGTATTTC
CDR3: CVSSGTGTLYEQYF

size: many
J: TRBJ2-3
D: .
V: TRBV9
DNA: TGTGCCAGCAGCGGAGCCACAGATACGCAGTATTTT
CDR3: CASSGATDTQYF

size: many
J: TRBJ2-7
D: TRBD1
V: TRBV2
DNA: TGTGCCAGCAGGCCTAGGGGGCAGAGCTCCTACGAGCAGTACTTC
CDR3: CASRPRGQSSYEQYF

size: many
J: TRBJ2-2
D: TRBD1
V: TRBV2
DNA: TGTGCCACAACTCTCCCGGGACAGGGGTTATCCGGGGAGCTGTTTTTT
CDR3: CATTLPGQGLSGELFF

size: once
J: TRBJ2-6
D: TRBD2
V: TRBV18
DNA: TGTGCCAGCTCTTTAATGAGACTAGCGGGAAACTCTGGGGCCAACGTCCTGACTTTC
CDR3: CASSLMRLAGNSGANVLTF

size: many
J: TRBJ1-2
D: .
V: TRBV15
DNA: TGTGCCACCGGAGGGACTTTCTATGGCTACACCTTC
CDR3: CATGGTFYGYTF

size: many
J: TRBJ2-7
D: .
V: TRBV5-4
DNA: TGTGCCAGCAGCTTGGGTGGAAACTCAGGCTCCTACGAGCAGTACTTC
CDR3: CASSLGGNSGSYEQYF

size: many
J: TRBJ1-1
D: .
V: TRBV19
DNA: TGTGCCAGTAGTATTGGGGGCGGGCACACTGAAGCTTTCTTT
CDR3: CASSIGGGHTEAFF

size: medium-sized
J: TRBJ2-1
D: .
V: TRBV6-1
DNA: TGTGCCAGCAGTGAACGGGGTTTGGAGGGGGTAGTTGGGTTCTTC
CDR3: CASSERGLEGVVGFF

size: .
J: TRBJ2-1
D: TRBD2
V: TRBV6-4
DNA: TGTGCCAGCAGTTGGTCTAGCGGGGTGGCCTGTACCAATGAGCAGTTCTTC
CDR3: CASSWSSGVACTNEQFF

size: many
J: TRBJ1-2
D: .
V: TRBV11-1
DNA: TGTGCCAGCAGCCGCGCTGACAGGTTACCCTCGGGGGGCTACACCTTC
CDR3: CASSRADRLPSGGYTF

size: few
J: TRBJ2-3
D: .
V: TRBV6-1
DNA: TGTGCCAGCAGTGGGACTGGCGGGGTCCCAGATACGCAGTATTTT
CDR3: CASSGTGGVPDTQYF

size: medium-sized
J: TRBJ1-6
D: .
V: TRBV6-1
DNA: TGTGCCAGCAGTGAAGAGTTAGGACGGGGCAATTCACCCCTCCACTTT
CDR3: CASSEELGRGNSPLHF

size: many
J: TRBJ2-7
D: TRBD1
V: TRBV7-6
DNA: TGTGCCAGCAGCTTAAAAGTCGGGACAGTTCCCTACGAGCAGTACTTC
CDR3: CASSLKVGTVPYEQYF

size: many
J: TRBJ2-3
D: .
V: TRBV5-1
DNA: TGCGCCAGCAGCCCTTTAGACGAGTCAGATACGCAGTATTTT
CDR3: CASSPLDESDTQYF

size: few
J: TRBJ2-1
D: .
V: TRBV6-1
DNA: TGTGCCAGCGGTGAACCCGCCGGGGGAGTCCCGGTCCACAATGAGCAGTTCTTC
CDR3: CASGEPAGGVPVHNEQFF

size: many
J: TRBJ2-2
D: TRBD1
V: TRBV7-2
DNA: TGTGCCAGCAGCCCAAGGGGACAGGGATCCTCGACCGGGGAGCTGTTTTTT
CDR3: CASSPRGQGSSTGELFF

size: many
J: TRBJ2-2
D: .
V: TRBV9
DNA: TGTGCCAGCAGCGTAAACCTAGGCGGGGAGCTGTTTTTT
CDR3: CASSVNLGGELFF

size: many
J: TRBJ2-3
D: TRBD2
V: TRBV6-5
DNA: TGTGCCAGCAGTTACTCCGGGGGGGCAGATACGCAGTATTTT
CDR3: CASSYSGGADTQYF

size: .
J: TRBJ2-3
D: .
V: TRBV30
DNA: TGTGCCTGTAGACCCCGGGGGTTGGGGGCCGGTCCAGATACGCAGTATTTT
CDR3: CACRPRGLGAGPDTQYF

size: many
J: TRBJ1-2
D: .
V: TRBV5-5
DNA: TGTGCCAGCAGCTTGGTTACCGGGGACTATGGCTACACCTTC
CDR3: CASSLVTGDYGYTF

size: many
J: TRBJ2-1
D: TRBD2
V: TRBV29-1
DNA: TGCAGCGTTGATGGGGGACTATACAATGAGCAGTTCTTC
CDR3: CSVDGGLYNEQFF

size: many
J: TRBJ1-2
D: .
V: TRBV4-2
DNA: TGTGCCAGCAGCCAAGAGGGGGGGCTCTATGGCTACACCTTC
CDR3: CASSQEGGLYGYTF

size: .
J: TRBJ1-4
D: .
V: TRBV20-1
DNA: TGCAGTGCTGCCCAACGGATCCACATCGACGGTGAGGATGAAAAACTGTTTTTT
CDR3: CSAAQRIHIDGEDEKLFF

size: many
J: TRBJ2-1
D: .
V: TRBV19
DNA: TGTGCCAGTAGTATAGAAAACAAGTACAATGAGCAGTTCTTC
CDR3: CASSIENKYNEQFF

size: many
J: TRBJ1-1
D: .
V: TRBV6-2/TRBV6-3
DNA: TGTGCCAGCAGTTCGGAACCCCGCGGACGGGGAGGAAACACTGAAGCTTTCTTT
CDR3: CASSSEPRGRGGNTEAFF

size: many
J: TRBJ2-7
D: TRBD1
V: TRBV19
DNA: TGTGCCAGTACCTCGGACAGGGGCCCCTACGAGCAGTACTTC
CDR3: CASTSDRGPYEQYF

size: medium-sized
J: TRBJ2-7
D: .
V: TRBV20-1
DNA: TGCAGTGCTCAAATTCGGACCCCACCTTACGAGCAGTACTTC
CDR3: CSAQIRTPPYEQYF

size: many
J: TRBJ2-7
D: .
V: TRBV6-1
DNA: TGTGCCAGCGTGGCCAGACCCCTCTACGAGCAGTACTTC
CDR3: CASVARPLYEQYF

size: .
J: TRBJ2-7
D: TRBD1
V: TRBV20-1
DNA: TGCAGTGCTAGTGAACCGGGACAGGAGATCTACGAGCAGTACTTC
CDR3: CSASEPGQEIYEQYF